The present entry profiles one T cell receptor beta chain with its context. The entry originates in a study of OX40 agonist ivuxolimab in advanced cancers. Study context: The eligibility criteria allowed prior anti-PD-1, anti-PD-L1 or anti-CTLA-4 therapy, and about 40% had some. Three patients showed partial responses: one hepatocellular carcinoma and two cutaneous melanoma cases.

Looked up from germline, CDR1 is GTSNPN and CDR2 is SVGIG (reference sequence). V was shortened by 4 bases and J by 9 bases, with 15 bases between the two germline ends. This CDR3 has 12 amino acids. Patients were excluded for autoimmune disease history or systemic immunosuppression. Method: immunoSEQ multiplex PCR; TCRdb's copy keeps in-frame clones and lacks some. The sample includes tens of thousands of clones, 86% seen only once; the top ten take under 30%. The genes are TRBV30 and TRBJ1-1, with D tentatively TRBD1 (5 bases). The receptor was isolated from an adult with an advanced solid tumor such as melanoma, head and neck, liver or kidney cancer. The material sequenced was CD4+ or CD8+ T cells sorted from blood, taken in a trial of the OX40 agonist ivuxolimab. The CDR3 reads CAWNFPGTKAFF. Written as DNA, the CDR3 is TGTGCCTGGAACTTTCCGGGGACCAAAGCTTTCTTT.